In its sample, the clone carrying this T cell receptor (beta chain) was seen once. These data originate in a study of control samples from healthy donors and cancer patients. The assay was immunoSEQ multiplex PCR, and TCRdb's table has in-frame clones only and misses some. The sample includes tens of thousands of clones, about 90% of them seen just once. Germline V gene lookup returns CDR1 LGHDT and CDR2 YNNKEL (reference sequence). The V and J ends lost 5 bases and 4 bases, in that order; junction bases with no gene match: 7. The CDR3 contains 15 residues. The J gene is TRBJ2-1, the V gene TRBV3-1 (or the pseudogene TRBV3-2); 8 bases agree with TRBD2. Sequencing used blood. The TCR comes from a man aged 50 to 60 in good health. The DNA for the CDR3 is TGTGCCAGCAGCGGGGGACTAGTTCTTTACAATGAGCAGTTCTTC. It encodes CASSGGLVLYNEQFF.